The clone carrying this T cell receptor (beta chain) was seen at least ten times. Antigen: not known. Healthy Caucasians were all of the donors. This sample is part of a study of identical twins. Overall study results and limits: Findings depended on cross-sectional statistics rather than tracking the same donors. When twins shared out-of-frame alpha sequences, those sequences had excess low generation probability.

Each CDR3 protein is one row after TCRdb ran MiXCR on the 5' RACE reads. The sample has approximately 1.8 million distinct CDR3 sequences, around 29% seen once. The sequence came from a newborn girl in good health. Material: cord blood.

The CDR3 reads CASSHTSGFDEQYF. The CDR3 DNA reads TGCGCCAGCAGCCACACTAGCGGGTTCGACGAGCAGTACTTC. J is TRBJ2-7 and V is TRBV5-1; 9 nucleotides match TRBD2. The trim removed 4 bases at V and 5 bases at J, leaving 7 bases unmatched. The CDR3 is 14 residues long. Germline CDR1 reads SGHRS; CDR2 reads YFSETQ.